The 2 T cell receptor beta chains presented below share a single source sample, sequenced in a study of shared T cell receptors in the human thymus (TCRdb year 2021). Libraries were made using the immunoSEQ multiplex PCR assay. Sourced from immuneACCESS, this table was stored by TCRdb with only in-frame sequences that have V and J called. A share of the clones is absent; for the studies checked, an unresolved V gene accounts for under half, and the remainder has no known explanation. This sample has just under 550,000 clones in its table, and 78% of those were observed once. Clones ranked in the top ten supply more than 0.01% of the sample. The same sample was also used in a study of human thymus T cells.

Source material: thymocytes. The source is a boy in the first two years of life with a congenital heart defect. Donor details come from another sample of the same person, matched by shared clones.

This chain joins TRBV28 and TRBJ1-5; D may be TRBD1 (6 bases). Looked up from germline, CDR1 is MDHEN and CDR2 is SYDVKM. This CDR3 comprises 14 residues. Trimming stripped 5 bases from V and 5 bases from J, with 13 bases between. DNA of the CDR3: TGTGCCAGCAGTAAACAGGGTTGGGATCAGCCCCAGCATTTT. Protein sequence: CASSKQGWDQPQHF.

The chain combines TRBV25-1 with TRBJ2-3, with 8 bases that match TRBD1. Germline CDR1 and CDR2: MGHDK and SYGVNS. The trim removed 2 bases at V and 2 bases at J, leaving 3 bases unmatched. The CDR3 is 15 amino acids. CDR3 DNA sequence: TGTGCCAGCAGTGAAGACAGGGGAATCACAGATACGCAGTATTTT. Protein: CASSEDRGITDTQYF. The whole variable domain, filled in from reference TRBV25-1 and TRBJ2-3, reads EADIYQTPRYLVIGTGKKITLECSQTMGHDKMYWYQQDPGMELHLIHYSYGVNSTEKGDLSSESTVSRIRTEHFPLTLESARPSHTSQYLCASSEDRGITDTQYFGPGTRLTVL.